The sample holds many counts of the clone carrying this T cell receptor beta chain. The data belong to a study of blood T cells in healthy people across ages. A second roughly 6 to 12 cycle PCR used barcoded and J-beta primers. TCRdb reprocessed the 5' RACE reads with MiXCR, giving one entry per CDR3 protein. Among roughly 700,000 distinct CDR3 sequences, around half were seen once, and the ten largest hold around 32%. V was pared by 4 bases and J by 0 bases, with 7 bases between. Germline V gene sequence: CDR1 SGHDN, CDR2 FVKESK. This CDR3 comprises 14 residues. The chain employs TRBV14 and TRBJ2-1; D gene ambiguous. Sequenced sample: blood. This sequence originates from a woman aged 55-70 years in good health. The CDR3 DNA follows: TGTGCCAGCAGCCGGTTTAGCTCCTACAATGAGCAGTTCTTC. It translates to CASSRFSSYNEQFF.